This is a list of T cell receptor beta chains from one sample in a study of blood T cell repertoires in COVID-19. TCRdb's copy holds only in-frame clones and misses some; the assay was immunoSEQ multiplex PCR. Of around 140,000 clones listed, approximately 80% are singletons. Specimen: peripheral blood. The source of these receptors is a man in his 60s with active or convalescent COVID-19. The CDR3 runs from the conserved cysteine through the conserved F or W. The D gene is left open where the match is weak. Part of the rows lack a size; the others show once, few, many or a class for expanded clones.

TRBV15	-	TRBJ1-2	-	TGTGCCACCAGCAGAGGTCAGGTGTCGCCCGCCCTTAGGTATGGCTACACCTTC	CATSRGQVSPALRYGYTF
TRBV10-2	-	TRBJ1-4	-	TGCGCCAGCAGTGCGGCACACCGACGGGTCGAAAAACTGTTTTTT	CASSAAHRRVEKLFF
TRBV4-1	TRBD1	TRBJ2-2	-	TGCGCCAGCAGCCCGGGACAGCACACCGGGGAGCTGTTTTTT	CASSPGQHTGELFF
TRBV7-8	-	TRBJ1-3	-	TGTGCCAGCAGCTTAGAGGTTAAGGGGGACTCTGGAAACACCATATATTTT	CASSLEVKGDSGNTIYF
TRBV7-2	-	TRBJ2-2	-	TGTGCCAGCAGCCCCGGGGTAGCAGCCCGGGGAAAGGTGTTTTTT	CASSPGVAARGKVFF
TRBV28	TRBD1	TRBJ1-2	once	TGTGCCAGCAGTTTGGACAGGGTCAACTCTAAGGGCTACACCTTC	CASSLDRVNSKGYTF
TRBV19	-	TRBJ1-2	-	TGTGCCAGTAGTTTGCCGGGTGGGGCGAACTATGGCTACACCTTC	CASSLPGGANYGYTF
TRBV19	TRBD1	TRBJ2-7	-	TGTGCCAGTAGTCTGTGGACAGGCTCCTACGAGCAGTACTTC	CASSLWTGSYEQYF
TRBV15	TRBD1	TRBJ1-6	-	TGTGCCACCAGCAGCGGACAGGGGAGGTCACCCCTCCACTTT	CATSSGQGRSPLHF
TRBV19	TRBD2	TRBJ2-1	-	TGTGCCAGTCGATTAGCGGGAAATTACAATGAGCAGTTCTTC	CASRLAGNYNEQFF
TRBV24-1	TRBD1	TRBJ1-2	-	TGTGCCACCAGTGACAGGGGGGTCTATGGCTACACCTTC	CATSDRGVYGYTF
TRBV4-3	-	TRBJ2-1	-	TGCGCCAGCAGCCAATCAACTGGGGGCGTGTTGAGCAATGAGCAGTTCTTC	CASSQSTGGVLSNEQFF
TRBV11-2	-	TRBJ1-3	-	TGTGCCAGCAGCCAGAGGGGGAGTGGAAACACCATATATTTT	CASSQRGSGNTIYF
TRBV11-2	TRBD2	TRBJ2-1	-	TGTGCCAGCAGCTTAGTTCGGGGACTGTTCGGGACTAGCAATGAGCAGTTCTTC	CASSLVRGLFGTSNEQFF
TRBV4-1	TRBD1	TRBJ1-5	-	TGCGCCAGCAGCCAGGAGCCGGGACAGGGGACCTTTGGACAGCCCCAGCATTTT	CASSQEPGQGTFGQPQHF
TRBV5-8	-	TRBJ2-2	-	TGTGCCAGCAGCTTGTGGGTGACAGTGAACACCGGGGAGCTGTTTTTT	CASSLWVTVNTGELFF
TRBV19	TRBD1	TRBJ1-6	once	TGTGCCAGCAATTACGACAGGGCTTATGATTCACCCCTCCACTTT	CASNYDRAYDSPLHF
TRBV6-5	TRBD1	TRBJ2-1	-	TGTGCCAGCAGCGCGACAGGGGGGGTTTACAATGAGCAGTTCTTC	CASSATGGVYNEQFF
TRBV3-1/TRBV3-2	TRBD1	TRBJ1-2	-	TGTGCCAGCAGCCTACAGGGGGTCGGCTATGGCTACACCTTC	CASSLQGVGYGYTF
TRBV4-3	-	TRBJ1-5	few	TGCGCCAGCAGCCGGACACTCAGTAGCAATCAGCCCCAGCATTTT	CASSRTLSSNQPQHF
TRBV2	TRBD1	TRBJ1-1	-	TGTGCCAGTAGCACAGGGGCGACCACTGAAGCTTTCTTT	CASSTGATTEAFF
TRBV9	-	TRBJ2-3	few	TGTGCCAGCAGCTTCTCTAGCGCTCTGTACCCTAGCACAGATACGCAGTATTTT	CASSFSSALYPSTDTQYF
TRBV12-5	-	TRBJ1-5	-	TGTGCTAGTGGTTTGGGCCAGAACAGGGCTCAGCCCCAGCATTTT	CASGLGQNRAQPQHF
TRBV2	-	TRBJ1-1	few	TGTGCCAGCACACCGGGACATAGGAACACTGAAGCTTTCTTT	CASTPGHRNTEAFF
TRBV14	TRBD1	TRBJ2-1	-	TGTGCCAGCAGCCAAGCCACCGGGACAGGGCTCTACAATGAGCAGTTCTTC	CASSQATGTGLYNEQFF
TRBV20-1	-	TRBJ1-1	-	TGCAGAGCGGACAGGAACACTGAAGCTTTCTTT	CRADRNTEAFF
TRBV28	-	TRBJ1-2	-	TGTGCCAGCAGCCCCCGACAGAACTATGGCTACACCTTC	CASSPRQNYGYTF
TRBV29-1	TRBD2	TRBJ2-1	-	TGCAGCGTCCGAGTAGCGGGAACGTACAATGAGCAGTTCTTC	CSVRVAGTYNEQFF
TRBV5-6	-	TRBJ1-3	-	TGTGCCAGCAGCTTGGAATTCTCGGGTGTCCCTGGAAACACCATATATTTT	CASSLEFSGVPGNTIYF
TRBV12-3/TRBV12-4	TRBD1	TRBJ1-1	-	TGTGCCAGCAGACAGGGGTTGTACACTGAAGCTTTCTTT	CASRQGLYTEAFF
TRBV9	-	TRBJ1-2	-	TGTGCCAGCAGCCCCAACTTTGATGGCTACACCTTC	CASSPNFDGYTF
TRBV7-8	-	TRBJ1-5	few	TGTGCCAGCAGCTTAGCCGGGACACTTCTGAATAATCAGCCCCAGCATTTT	CASSLAGTLLNNQPQHF
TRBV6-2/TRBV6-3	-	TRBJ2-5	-	TGTGCCAGCAGTTACTCGGGGCAGAGGGAGACCCAGTACTTC	CASSYSGQRETQYF
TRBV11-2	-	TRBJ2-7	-	TGTGCCAGCAGCTTAGTTCGGGGAGGCTACGAGCAGTACTTC	CASSLVRGGYEQYF
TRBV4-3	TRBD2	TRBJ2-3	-	TGCGCCAGCAGCCAAACCGGGACTAGCGGGAGTGGGGGCACAGATACGCAGTATTTT	CASSQTGTSGSGGTDTQYF
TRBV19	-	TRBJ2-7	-	TGTGCCAGTAGTATTTTCGAGGGGGCCTACGAGCAGTACTTC	CASSIFEGAYEQYF
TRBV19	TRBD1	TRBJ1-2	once	TGTGCCAGTAGTCACCGACGGGACAGGGGTCGAGACTATGGCTACACCTTC	CASSHRRDRGRDYGYTF
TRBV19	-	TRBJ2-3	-	TGTGCCAGTAGTAACTACGAAACAGGGTCAGGCACAGATACGCAGTATTTT	CASSNYETGSGTDTQYF
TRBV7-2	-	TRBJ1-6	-	TGTGCCAGCAGGGGGGGGCCGGGTTCACCCCTCCACTTT	CASRGGPGSPLHF
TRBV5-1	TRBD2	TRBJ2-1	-	TGCGCCAGCAGCTTGGCACGGACTAGCGGGTTGGAGGGTGGCGAGCAGTTCTTC	CASSLARTSGLEGGEQFF
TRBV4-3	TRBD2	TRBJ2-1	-	TGCGCCAGCAGCCAAGATTTGGCTAGCGGGGTTTACAATGAGCAGTTCTTC	CASSQDLASGVYNEQFF
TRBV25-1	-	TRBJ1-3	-	TGTGCCAGCAAAACCGATTACACTGGAAACACCATATATTTT	CASKTDYTGNTIYF
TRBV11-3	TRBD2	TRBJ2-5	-	TGTGCCAGCAGCACTCGGACTAGCGGCCAAGAGACCCAGTACTTC	CASSTRTSGQETQYF
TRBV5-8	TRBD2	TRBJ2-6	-	TGTGCCAGCAGCTCGACCGGGACTAGCGCCTCTGGGGCCAACGTCCTGACTTTC	CASSSTGTSASGANVLTF
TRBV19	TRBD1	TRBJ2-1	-	TGTGCCAGTAGTATAGTTTCAGGGGGCCATGAGCAGTTCTTC	CASSIVSGGHEQFF
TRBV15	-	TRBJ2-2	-	TGTGCCACCAGCAGAGGCCCGCCGGGGAGCGGTGGGAACACCGGGGAGCTGTTTTTT	CATSRGPPGSGGNTGELFF
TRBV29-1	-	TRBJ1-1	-	TGCAGCGTAACGGGGATTGCATTACGAACACCTGAAGCTTTCTTT	CSVTGIALRTPEAFF
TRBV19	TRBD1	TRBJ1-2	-	TGTGCCAGTAGTAGACCTGGGACAGGAAAAATGGGTGGCTACACCTTC	CASSRPGTGKMGGYTF
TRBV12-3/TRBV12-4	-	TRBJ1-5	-	TGTGCGTCGGGGGGGCCACGTCAGCCCCAGCATTTT	CASGGPRQPQHF